This T cell receptor beta chain comes out of a study of CD8+ T cells in alopecia areata. RNA, once extracted, was reverse transcribed into cDNA for use as the sequencing template. The repertoire was sequenced with immunoSEQ multiplex PCR; TCRdb's copy has only in-frame clones and lacks some. The sample includes under 350,000 clones, roughly 64% of them seen just once. Treatment here: oral pan-JAK inhibitor, 5-10 mg twice daily. Sequencing was performed on CD4+ T cells sorted from blood, taken at week 24, from a patient treated with tofacitinib. The sequence was obtained from a human donor with alopecia areata.

CDR3 nucleotides: TGTGCCAGCAGCGGCCGGGACGGACGCTATGGCTACACCTTC. Translated, it gives CASSGRDGRYGYTF. This rearrangement joins TRBV9 to TRBJ1-2; tentatively, D is TRBD1 (5 bases). The CDR3 runs 14 residues. Germline values: CDR1 SGDLS, CDR2 YYNGEE. Trimming pared 3 bases from V and 4 bases from J, leaving 13 bases between.